The 29 T cell receptor beta chains below all came from one sample that was sequenced in a study of response to subunit inactivated influenza vaccine. TCRdb processed the RT-PCR reads anew with MiXCR; each CDR3 protein has one entry. The sample has about 700,000 distinct CDR3 sequences; approximately 15% are singletons. The material was PBMCs from blood, obtained 14 to 15 days before vaccination. These receptors came from a man between 50 and 59 years old who received an inactivated influenza vaccine.

This chain links TRBV2 with TRBJ2-3; the D is unclear. V was trimmed by 2 bases and J by 2 bases, leaving 11 bases between them. The CDR3 extends over 15 amino acids. Germline V lookup: CDR1 SNHLY, CDR2 FYNNEI. CDR3 in amino acids: CASSERHLFTDTQYF. The CDR3, as DNA: TGTGCCAGCAGTGAAAGACATCTATTCACAGATACGCAGTATTTT.

The chain is built from TRBV24-1 and TRBJ1-2; perhaps TRBD1 as D (5 bases). CDR1 KGHDR and CDR2 SFDVKD come from the germline V gene. The CDR3 has 12 residues. V shed 4 bases and J shed 8 bases, with 10 bases lying between them. The CDR3 loop reads CATSEGLGGYTF. In DNA, the CDR3 is TGTGCCACCAGTGAGGGGCTCGGAGGCTACACCTTC.

The V gene is TRBV4-1, the J gene TRBJ1-1; TRBD1 matches 8 bases. From germline, CDR1 is MGHRA and CDR2 YSYEKL. The CDR3 is made up of 14 amino acids. V was pared by 4 bases and J by 4 bases, with 5 bases of the junction left unmatched. The CDR3 protein is CASSLIDRGTEAFF. CDR3 DNA sequence: TGCGCCAGCAGCCTCATCGACAGGGGCACTGAAGCTTTCTTT.

This clonotype occurred many times. The rearrangement uses TRBV14 and TRBJ2-1, with TRBD2 matching over 8 bases. V shed 0 bases and J 7 bases; nucleotides not matched to a gene: 8. CDR1 is SGHDN and CDR2 is FVKESK in the germline V gene. The CDR3 has 16 amino acids. The CDR3, as DNA: TGTGCCAGCAGCCAAGATGGGGGGACTAGGAAGAATGAGCAGTTCTTC. This sequence encodes CASSQDGGTRKNEQFF.

The CDR3 is CASRDRVRGKETQYF. CDR3 sequence (DNA): TGTGCCAGCAGAGACAGGGTACGGGGTAAAGAGACCCAGTACTTC. J is TRBJ2-5 and V is TRBV12-3 or TRBV12-4; 7 nucleotides match TRBD1. V shed 6 bases and J 3 bases; nucleotides not matched to a gene: 10. The CDR3 has 15 residues.

This clonotype has only a few counts. The V gene is TRBV7-9, the J gene TRBJ2-7; D unresolved. The germline CDR1 and CDR2 sequences are SEHNR and FQNEAQ (reference sequence). CDR3 size: 11 residues. V was pared by 5 bases and J by 5 bases, with 7 bases between. The CDR3 DNA sequence: TGTGCCAGCAGCGATCTTGACGAGCAGTACTTC. Amino acids: CASSDLDEQYF.

This clonotype was seen many times. The V gene is TRBV27, the J gene TRBJ2-5; no definite D call. Germline CDR1 MNHEY, CDR2 SMNVEV (reference sequence). The CDR3 loop spans 13 amino acids. The V and J ends lost 8 bases and 5 bases respectively, with 15 bases between them. This CDR3 reads CASRAPPGETQYF. For the CDR3, the DNA is TGTGCCAGCCGAGCCCCCCCCGGGGAGACCCAGTACTTC.

The chain joins TRBV9 to TRBJ2-2; 13 positions agree with TRBD2. J lost 6 bases, V lost 0 bases, and 2 bases had no gene match. The germline V gene has CDR1 SGDLS and CDR2 YYNGEE. There are 16 residues in the CDR3. Here the CDR3 DNA reads TGTGCCAGCAGCGTAGGACTAGCGGGAGGAGCCGGGGAGCTGTTTTTT. The encoded protein is CASSVGLAGGAGELFF.

The V call is TRBV29-1, the J call TRBJ2-7; maybe TRBD2 (5 bases). Trimming removed 5 bases from V and 0 bases from J, with 14 bases in between. The V gene's germline CDR1 is SQVTM and CDR2 ANQGSEA. The CDR3 sequence is 14 residues long. CDR3 in amino acids: CSVRPGSRSYEQYF. The DNA of the CDR3 is TGCAGCGTTCGACCGGGATCGCGCTCCTACGAGCAGTACTTC.

About this clonotype itself: One junction end does not reproduce the germline sequence, and a read error may be involved. This rearrangement joins TRBV11-2 to TRBJ2-1; 7 bases line up with TRBD1. The CDR3 contains 15 residues. Germline CDR1 is SGHAT and CDR2 is FQNNGV. The CDR3 is CASRLDGTVYNEQFF. The CDR3 DNA follows: TGTGCCAGCAGGTTAGACGGGACAGTTTACAATGAGCAGTTCTTC.

This chain uses TRBV4-1 with TRBJ1-5; perhaps TRBD1 as D (5 bases). V shed 0 bases and J shed 7 bases, with 7 bases lying between them. The CDR3 contains 13 residues. Per the germline V gene, CDR1 is MGHRA and CDR2 is YSYEKL. The CDR3 spells CASSQDRQQPQHF. CDR3 coding DNA: TGCGCCAGCAGCCAAGATAGACAGCAGCCCCAGCATTTT.

The table lists this clonotype with many counts. This sequence joins TRBV5-1 and TRBJ2-1, with TRBD2 matching over 16 bases. This CDR3 has 19 residues. Trimming removed 5 bases from V and 3 bases from J; junction bases left unmatched: 11. The germline gives CDR1 SGHRS, CDR2 YFSETQ. DNA for the CDR3: TGCGCCAGCAGAGTGATAGGGACTAGCGGGGGGGCCGGCTACAATGAGCAGTTCTTC. Translated, it gives CASRVIGTSGGAGYNEQFF.

The chain recombines TRBV5-1 with TRBJ2-7; 9 bases match TRBD2. The germline gives CDR1 SGHRS, CDR2 YFSETQ. This CDR3 is built from 15 residues. With V trimmed by 5 bases and J by 1 base, 7 bases remained unmatched. The CDR3 sequence is CASSELTSGSYEQYF. The CDR3 DNA reads TGCGCCAGCAGTGAGTTGACTAGCGGATCCTACGAGCAGTACTTC.

This clonotype was seen just once. CDR3 protein: CASSFIGETDGKYEQYF. The DNA of the CDR3 is TGTGCCAGCAGTTTTATCGGCGAGACTGACGGGAAATACGAGCAGTACTTC. The chain has TRBV28 and TRBJ2-7; D possibly corresponds to TRBD2 (5 bases). V was cut by 3 bases and J by 4 bases, with 22 bases left in between. Germline V gene sequence: CDR1 MDHEN, CDR2 SYDVKM. The CDR3 length is 17 residues.

V gene TRBV7-9 combines with J gene TRBJ2-1; 7 bases are shared with TRBD1. This CDR3 has 14 residues. V was pared by 6 bases and J by 7 bases, with 9 bases of the junction left unmatched. Germline V lookup: CDR1 SEHNR, CDR2 FQNEAQ (reference sequence). The CDR3 loop reads CASRDRVTLNEQFF. In DNA form, the CDR3 reads TGTGCCAGCAGAGACAGGGTTACGCTAAATGAGCAGTTCTTC.

At least ten counts were recorded for this clonotype. The chain couples TRBV12-3 or TRBV12-4 to TRBJ2-5, with 13 nucleotides matching TRBD2. The CDR3 contains 15 residues. After removal of 4 bases from V and 2 bases from J, the junction contained 1 base not matched to a gene. The CDR3 DNA reads TGTGCCAGCAGTTGGACTAGCGGGAGTCAAGAGACCCAGTACTTC. This encodes CASSWTSGSQETQYF.

This clonotype was seen many times. The chain couples TRBV2 to TRBJ2-1, with D maybe TRBD2 (5 bases). The V gene lost 6 bases and the J gene lost 5 bases, with 14 bases spanning the gap. The CDR3 is 14 residues long. Germline values: CDR1 SNHLY, CDR2 FYNNEI. Here the CDR3 reads CASRKRAAHNEQFF. CDR3 bases: TGTGCCAGCAGGAAACGAGCGGCTCACAATGAGCAGTTCTTC.

The J gene is TRBJ2-1, the V gene TRBV4-2; 12 bases agree with TRBD2. J was trimmed by 8 bases and V by 5 bases; bases with no gene match: 10. This CDR3 contains 16 residues. Per the germline V gene, CDR1 is LGHNA and CDR2 is YNFKEQ. The CDR3 bases are TGTGCCAGCAGCGCCCGGACTAGCGGGGTTCGTGATGAGCAGTTCTTC. This translates into CASSARTSGVRDEQFF.

This clonotype was recorded a few times. V and J are TRBV5-1 and TRBJ1-2; unclear D gene. The V end lost 4 bases, the J end lost 2 bases, and 12 bases lay between the germline ends. This CDR3 contains 14 residues. Germline V CDR1 and CDR2: SGHRS, YFSETQ. This CDR3 is CASSPTTTNYGYTF. CDR3 DNA: TGCGCCAGCAGCCCAACGACAACCAACTATGGCTACACCTTC.

This clonotype was seen ten or more times. The genes are TRBV24-1 and TRBJ2-1, with 10 bases identical to TRBD2. Looked up from germline, CDR1 is KGHDR and CDR2 is SFDVKD. The CDR3 runs 18 residues. V gave up 1 base and J gave up 4 bases; unmatched junction bases: 9. CDR3 residues: CATSDFDRAGGPYNEQFF. The CDR3 region has the DNA TGTGCCACCAGTGATTTCGATCGAGCGGGAGGGCCTTACAATGAGCAGTTCTTC.

This clonotype was recorded at least ten times. The V and J genes are TRBV3-1 and TRBJ2-3; no definite D call. There are 14 residues in the CDR3. Between the trimmed V and J ends, which lost 1 base and 2 bases, there was a span of 7 bases. CDR1 is LGHDT and CDR2 is YNNKEL in the germline V gene (reference sequence). For the CDR3, the DNA is TGTGCCAGCAGCCAAGCGTCGAACACAGATACGCAGTATTTT. It specifies CASSQASNTDTQYF.

This clonotype was counted between two and nine times. CDR3 in DNA: TGTGCCAGCAGACCCAGGGGGGTCCAAGAGACCCAGTACTTC. Translated: CASRPRGVQETQYF. The chain carries TRBV12-3 or TRBV12-4 and TRBJ2-5, with a possible D match to TRBD1 (7 bases). CDR3 length equals 14 residues. Trimming took off 6 bases at V and 1 base at J, with 12 bases between the two ends.

This clonotype has a handful of counts. This chain uses TRBV15 with TRBJ1-1; D is ambiguous. The germline V gene has CDR1 LNHNV and CDR2 YYDKDF (reference sequence). The CDR3 sequence is 16 residues long. The germline V and J ends were trimmed by 0 bases and 4 bases, with 15 bases remaining between them. The chain's CDR3 is CATSREIGPLGTEAFF. The CDR3 nucleotides read TGTGCCACCAGCAGAGAAATAGGTCCCCTGGGCACTGAAGCTTTCTTT.

This chain joins TRBV20-1 and TRBJ2-4, with D possibly being TRBD1 (5 bases). Germline V lookup: CDR1 DFQATT, CDR2 SNEGSKA (reference sequence). CDR3 size: 15 residues. Trimming shortened V by 0 bases and J by 3 bases, and 12 bases separated the two germline ends. CDR3 DNA: TGCAGTGCTAGAGATAAGGGGCGCGACAAAAACATTCAGTACTTC. Its translation: CSARDKGRDKNIQYF.

This clonotype was observed a few times. The chain uses TRBV6-6 and TRBJ2-7, with TRBD2 as a possible D gene (6 bases). V lost 0 bases and J lost 11, with 14 bases in between. CDR3 length: 13 amino acids. CDR1 MNHNY and CDR2 SVGAGI come from the germline V gene (reference sequence). In DNA form, the CDR3 reads TGTGCCAGCAGTTACTCCCGGCAGGGCGGGAAGTACTTC. Amino acid sequence: CASSYSRQGGKYF.

The V gene is TRBV20-1, the J gene TRBJ2-3; TRBD2 aligns across 9 bases. There are 16 residues in the CDR3. Trimming at V came to 0 bases and at J to 3 bases, leaving 7 bases not matched to a gene. Germline CDR1 and CDR2: DFQATT and SNEGSKA (reference sequence). This chain's CDR3 is CSARDLRSGSTDTQYF. Here the CDR3 DNA reads TGCAGTGCTAGAGATCTGCGTAGCGGGAGTACAGATACGCAGTATTTT.

This chain joins TRBV28 and TRBJ2-1, with a weak D call TRBD2 (6 bases). CDR1 and CDR2 (germline): MDHEN, SYDVKM. The CDR3 is 15 amino acids. The V and J ends lost 5 bases and 2 bases respectively, with 13 bases between them. The CDR3: CASSVNGSPYNEQFF. The CDR3 DNA reads as TGTGCCAGCAGTGTGAACGGGAGTCCCTACAATGAGCAGTTCTTC.

This clonotype occurred a few times. The V gene is TRBV5-5, the J gene TRBJ2-2; D may be TRBD2 (5 bases). The CDR3 is made up of 14 amino acids. Trimming removed 2 bases from V and 6 bases from J, with 11 bases in between. The germline gives CDR1 SGHKS, CDR2 YYEKEE (reference sequence). As DNA, the CDR3 is TGTGCCAGCAGCTTTGGAGGTACCGCCGGGGAGCTGTTTTTT. As protein: CASSFGGTAGELFF. Full variable domain (rest looked up from reference TRBV5-5 and TRBJ2-2): DAGVTQSPTHLIKTRGQQVTLRCSPISGHKSVSWYQQVLGQGPQFIFQYYEKEERGRGNFPDRFSARQFPNYSSELNVNALLLGDSALYLCASSFGGTAGELFFGEGSRLTVL.

The chain combines TRBV24-1 with TRBJ2-2; D not certain. The germline V gene has CDR1 KGHDR and CDR2 SFDVKD. The length of the CDR3 is 16 residues. Trimming cost V 4 bases and J 0 bases, with 11 bases left between them. CDR3 amino acids: CATSDPGRANTGELFF. The CDR3 bases are TGTGCCACCAGTGACCCTGGACGGGCGAACACCGGGGAGCTGTTTTTT.